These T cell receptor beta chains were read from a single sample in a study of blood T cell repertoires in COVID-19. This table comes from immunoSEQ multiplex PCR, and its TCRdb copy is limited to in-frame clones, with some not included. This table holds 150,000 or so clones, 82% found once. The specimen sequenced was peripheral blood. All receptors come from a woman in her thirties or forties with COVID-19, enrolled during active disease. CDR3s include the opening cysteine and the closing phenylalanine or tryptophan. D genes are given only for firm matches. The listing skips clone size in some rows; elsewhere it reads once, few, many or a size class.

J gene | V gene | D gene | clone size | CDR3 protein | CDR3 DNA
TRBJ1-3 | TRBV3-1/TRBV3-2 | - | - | CASSQDPGGSGNTIYF | TGTGCCAGCAGCCAAGATCCCGGGGGGTCTGGAAACACCATATATTTT
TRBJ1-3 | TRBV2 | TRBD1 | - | CASRRDSVVGNTIYF | TGTGCCAGCAGACGGGACAGTGTGGTTGGAAACACCATATATTTT
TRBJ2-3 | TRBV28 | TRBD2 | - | CASSFPGLAKGTDTQYF | TGTGCCAGCAGTTTCCCCGGACTAGCGAAGGGCACAGATACGCAGTATTTT
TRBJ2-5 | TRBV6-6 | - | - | CASSYYRGETQYF | TGTGCCAGCAGTTACTATCGGGGAGAGACCCAGTACTTC
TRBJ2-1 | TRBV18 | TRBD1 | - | CASSPLGTGKGNEQFF | TGTGCCAGCTCACCACTTGGGACAGGGAAGGGCAATGAGCAGTTCTTC
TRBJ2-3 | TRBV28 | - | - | CASSLAATDTQYF | TGTGCCAGCAGTTTGGCGGCCACAGATACGCAGTATTTT
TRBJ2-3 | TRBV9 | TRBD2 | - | CASSLAGGTDTQYF | TGTGCCAGCAGCCTAGCGGGAGGAACCGATACGCAGTATTTT
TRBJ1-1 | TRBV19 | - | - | CASSIAGGAWAGEAFF | TGTGCCAGTAGTATAGCGGGGGGCGCTTGGGCCGGTGAAGCTTTCTTT
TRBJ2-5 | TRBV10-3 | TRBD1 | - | CAIRGDRGKETQYF | TGTGCCATCAGGGGGGACAGGGGGAAAGAGACCCAGTACTTC
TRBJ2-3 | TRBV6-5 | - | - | CASSKQGGTDTQYF | TGTGCCAGCAGTAAACAGGGGGGGACAGATACGCAGTATTTT
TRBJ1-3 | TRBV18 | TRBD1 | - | CASSLGQGRGGNTIYF | TGTGCCAGCTCACTGGGACAGGGGAGAGGTGGAAACACCATATATTTT
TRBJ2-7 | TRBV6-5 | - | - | CASMSGRGYEQYF | TGTGCCAGCATGTCGGGCAGGGGCTACGAGCAGTACTTC
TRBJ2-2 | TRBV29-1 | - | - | CSVVFVAEDTGELFF | TGCAGCGTTGTATTTGTCGCGGAGGACACCGGGGAGCTGTTTTTT
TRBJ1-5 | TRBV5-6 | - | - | CASSLGTVRGNQPQHF | TGTGCCAGCAGCTTGGGGACAGTTCGAGGCAATCAGCCCCAGCATTTT
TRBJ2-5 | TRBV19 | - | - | CASSIVWGPRETQYF | TGTGCCAGTAGTATAGTGTGGGGGCCGAGGGAGACCCAGTACTTC
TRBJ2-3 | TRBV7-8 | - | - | CASSRDLLSSTDTQYF | TGTGCCAGCAGCCGGGACTTGTTATCTAGCACAGATACGCAGTATTTT
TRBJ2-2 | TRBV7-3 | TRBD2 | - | CASSLLAGALTGELFF | TGTGCCAGCAGCTTGTTAGCGGGGGCTTTAACCGGGGAGCTGTTTTTT
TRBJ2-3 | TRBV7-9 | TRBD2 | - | CASSFRGGQTDTQYF | TGTGCCAGCAGTTTCCGGGGGGGACAAACAGATACGCAGTATTTT
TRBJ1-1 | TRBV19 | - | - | CASSPGQNTEAFF | TGTGCCAGTAGCCCGGGACAGAACACTGAAGCTTTCTTT
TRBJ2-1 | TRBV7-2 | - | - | CASSLYQGTYNEQFF | TGTGCCAGCAGCTTATACCAGGGCACCTACAATGAGCAGTTCTTC
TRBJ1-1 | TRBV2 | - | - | CAGTRDSNTEAFF | TGTGCCGGGACAAGGGATTCGAACACTGAAGCTTTCTTT
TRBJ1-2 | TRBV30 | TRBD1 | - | CAWSLRDSVYGYTF | TGTGCCTGGAGTCTACGGGACAGCGTCTATGGCTACACCTTC
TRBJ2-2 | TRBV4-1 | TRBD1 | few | CASSQETGPNTGELFF | TGCGCCAGCAGCCAGGAGACAGGGCCGAACACCGGGGAGCTGTTTTTT
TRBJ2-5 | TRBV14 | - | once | CASSPPDSLETQYF | TGTGCCAGCAGCCCCCCTGACTCCCTGGAGACCCAGTACTTC
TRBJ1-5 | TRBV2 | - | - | CASSEQIGNQPQHF | TGTGCCAGCAGTGAACAGATTGGCAATCAGCCCCAGCATTTT
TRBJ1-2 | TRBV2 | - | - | CASSGHPGDGYTF | TGTGCCAGCAGTGGACACCCGGGAGATGGCTACACCTTC